This T cell receptor beta chain was obtained from a study of monozygotic twins with inflammatory bowel disease. The authors used about 3.5 ug of total RNA per TCR library. TCRdb re-called the 5' RACE reads, yielding one record per CDR3 amino acid sequence without DNA. The repertoire table contains a few hundred thousand distinct CDR3 sequences. The sample taken for sequencing was blood. The source is a human donor with ulcerative colitis or Crohn's disease, or a healthy co-twin of an affected twin (not recorded which).

This CDR3 is CASSPGQGANTGVLFF. The chain carries TRBV12-3 or TRBV12-4 and TRBJ2-2; TCRdb designates TRBD1, a call that cannot be tested without DNA. The CDR3 covers 16 residues.